This TCR beta chain was recovered during a study of shared clonotypes between healthy human individuals. Naive CD8 populations comprised CD45RO-negative cells positively selected for CCR7, excluding terminally differentiated effector memory CD45RA+ cells. This table comes from immunoSEQ multiplex PCR, and its TCRdb copy is limited to in-frame clones, with some not included. The profile shows about 2.1 million clones, about 93% of them singletons. CDR1 is SGDLS, CDR2 YYNGEE, per germline. V was clipped by 4 bases and J by 4 bases, with 11 bases between them. The CDR3 contains 14 residues. Sequenced material: naive CD8+ T cells from PBMCs. This sequence joins TRBV9 and TRBJ2-2; no clear D. This sequence originates from a man younger than 35 in good health. Some clones in this sample may be carry-over from other donors' samples. The DNA for the CDR3 is TGTGCCAGCAGCCCCCTGTCGTCCACCGGGGAGCTGTTTTTT. Translating it yields CASSPLSSTGELFF.